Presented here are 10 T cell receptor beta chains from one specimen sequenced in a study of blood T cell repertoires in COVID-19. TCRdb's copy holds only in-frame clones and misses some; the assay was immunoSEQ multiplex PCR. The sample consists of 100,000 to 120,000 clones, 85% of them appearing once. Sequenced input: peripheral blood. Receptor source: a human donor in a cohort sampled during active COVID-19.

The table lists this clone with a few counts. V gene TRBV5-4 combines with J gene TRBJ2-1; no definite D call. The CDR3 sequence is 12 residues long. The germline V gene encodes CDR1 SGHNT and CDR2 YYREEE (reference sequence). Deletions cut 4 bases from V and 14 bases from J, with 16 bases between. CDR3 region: CASSPDSPIEFF. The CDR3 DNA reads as TGTGCCAGCAGCCCAGACTCACCCATCGAGTTCTTC.

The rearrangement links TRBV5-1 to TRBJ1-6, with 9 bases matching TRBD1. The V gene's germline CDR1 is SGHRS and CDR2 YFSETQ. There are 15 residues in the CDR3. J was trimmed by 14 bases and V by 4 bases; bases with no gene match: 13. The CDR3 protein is CASSTTGTGFVTLHF. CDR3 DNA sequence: TGCGCCAGCAGCACCACCGGGACAGGGTTTGTTACCCTCCACTTT.

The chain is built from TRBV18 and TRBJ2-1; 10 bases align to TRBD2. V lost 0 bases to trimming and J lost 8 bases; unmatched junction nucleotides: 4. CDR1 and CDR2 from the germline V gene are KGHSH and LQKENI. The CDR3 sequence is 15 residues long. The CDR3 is CASSPPSGGTDEQFF. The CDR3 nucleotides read TGTGCCAGCTCACCACCTAGCGGGGGGACGGATGAGCAGTTCTTC.

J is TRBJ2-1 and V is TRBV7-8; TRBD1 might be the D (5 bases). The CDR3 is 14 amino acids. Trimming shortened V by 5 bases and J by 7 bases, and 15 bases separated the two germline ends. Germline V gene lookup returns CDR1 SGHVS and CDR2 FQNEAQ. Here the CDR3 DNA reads TGTGCCAGCAGCCCTAAACCAGGGTCGAATGAGCAGTTCTTC. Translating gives CASSPKPGSNEQFF.

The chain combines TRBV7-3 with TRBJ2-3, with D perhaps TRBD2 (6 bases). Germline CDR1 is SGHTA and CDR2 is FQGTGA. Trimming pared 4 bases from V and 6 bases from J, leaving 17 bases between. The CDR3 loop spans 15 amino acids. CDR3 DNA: TGTGCCAGCAGCTCCTTGGGGCTAGCGACGGATACGCAGTATTTT. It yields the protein CASSSLGLATDTQYF.

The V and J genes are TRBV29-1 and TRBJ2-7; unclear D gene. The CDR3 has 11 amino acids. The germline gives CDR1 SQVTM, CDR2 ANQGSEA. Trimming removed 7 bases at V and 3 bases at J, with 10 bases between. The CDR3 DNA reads TGCAGCGGTACTCAGGACTACGAGCAGTACTTC. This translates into CSGTQDYEQYF.

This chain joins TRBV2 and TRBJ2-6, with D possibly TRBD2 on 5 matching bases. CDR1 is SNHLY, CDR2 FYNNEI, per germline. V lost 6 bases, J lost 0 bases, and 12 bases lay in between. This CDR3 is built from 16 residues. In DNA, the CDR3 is TGTGCCAGCAGGGGAGACGGTAGCTCTGGGGCCAACGTCCTGACTTTC. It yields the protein CASRGDGSSGANVLTF.

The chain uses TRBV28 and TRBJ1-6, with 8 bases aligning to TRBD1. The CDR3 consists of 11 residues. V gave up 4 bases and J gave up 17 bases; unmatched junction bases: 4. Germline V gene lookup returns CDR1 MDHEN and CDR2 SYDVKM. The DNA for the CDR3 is TGTGCCAGCAGTTCGGACAGGGCCGTCCACTTT. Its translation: CASSSDRAVHF.

CDR3 nucleotide sequence: TGTGCCATCAGTGAGCTGCGGGCCGACTACAATGAGCAGTTCTTC. It encodes CAISELRADYNEQFF. V and J are TRBV10-3 and TRBJ2-1; D may be TRBD2 (5 bases). Germline loops: CDR1 ENHRY, CDR2 SYGVKD. This CDR3 comprises 15 residues. V dropped 2 bases and J dropped 3 bases, with 11 bases sitting between them.

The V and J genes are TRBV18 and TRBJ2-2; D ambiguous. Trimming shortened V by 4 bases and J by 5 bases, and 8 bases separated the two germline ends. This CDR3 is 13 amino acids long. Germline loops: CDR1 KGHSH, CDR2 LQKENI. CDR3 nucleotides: TGTGCCAGCTCACAATCGGAGACCGGGGAGCTGTTTTTT. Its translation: CASSQSETGELFF.